These 13 T cell receptor beta chains were all obtained from the same sample, sequenced in a study of early T cells in non-severe SARS-CoV-2 infection. Each CDR3 protein is one row after TCRdb ran MiXCR on the 5' RACE reads. Of around 70,000 distinct CDR3 sequences listed, approximately 11% were seen once; the top ten hold roughly 6%. The specimen sequenced was whole blood. Source of these receptors: an adult who was a healthcare worker with PCR-confirmed SARS-CoV-2 infection or an uninfected control (not recorded which).

This chain uses TRBV12-3 or TRBV12-4 with TRBJ1-6, with a possible D match to TRBD1 (6 bases). This CDR3 has 16 amino acids. Trimming removed 4 bases at V and 0 bases at J, with 10 bases between. The CDR3 sequence is CASSWDTSSYNSPLHF. The CDR3 nucleotides are TGTGCCAGCAGTTGGGACACGAGCTCCTATAATTCACCCCTCCACTTT.

This clonotype was picked up many times. The chain links TRBV4-1 to TRBJ1-3; tentatively, D is TRBD1 (5 bases). Per germline, CDR1 MGHRA and CDR2 YSYEKL. Deletions cut 5 bases from V and 2 bases from J, with 10 bases between. The CDR3 totals 14 residues. The CDR3 DNA reads TGCGCCAGCAGCAAACCGGGACCTGGAAACACCATATATTTT. Translation gives CASSKPGPGNTIYF.

V usage is TRBV11-2 and J usage is TRBJ2-1; D is unclear. The CDR3 is made up of 12 amino acids. V dropped 4 bases and J dropped 12 bases, with 13 bases sitting between them. Germline CDR1 is SGHAT and CDR2 is FQNNGV. The CDR3 DNA sequence: TGTGCCAGCAGCTCGCCTTGGCGCGGGCAGTTCTTC. Its protein product is CASSSPWRGQFF.

This clonotype was found many times. The V gene is TRBV20-1, the J gene TRBJ1-1; possible D gene TRBD1, 6 bases. CDR3 size: 13 residues. CDR1 is DFQATT, CDR2 SNEGSKA, per germline (reference sequence). Trimming removed 5 bases at V and 0 bases at J, with 10 bases between. CDR3 amino acids: CSAQGDMNTEAFF. As DNA, the CDR3 is TGCAGTGCTCAAGGGGACATGAACACTGAAGCTTTCTTT.

This clonotype appeared a few times. The genes are TRBV4-1 and TRBJ2-2; the D gene could be TRBD1 or TRBD2 (5 bases each). Germline values: CDR1 MGHRA, CDR2 YSYEKL. V lost 0 bases to trimming and J lost 6 bases, with 14 bases between them. This CDR3 has 16 amino acids. The CDR3 loop is CASSQEGSRDAGELFF. The CDR3 DNA reads TGCGCCAGCAGCCAAGAAGGATCAAGGGACGCCGGGGAGCTGTTTTTT.

The chain carries TRBV7-9 and TRBJ2-1; D not certain. The CDR3 is made up of 14 amino acids. Trimming took off 1 base at V and 5 bases at J, with 9 bases between the two ends. Germline V CDR1 and CDR2: SEHNR, FQNEAQ (reference sequence). CDR3 loop: CASSLGTMDNEQFF. For the CDR3, the DNA is TGTGCCAGCAGCTTAGGCACGATGGACAATGAGCAGTTCTTC.

The table lists this clonotype with many counts. The CDR3 sequence: CASSSGQGAGELFF. Here the CDR3 DNA reads TGTGCCAGCAGCTCGGGACAGGGAGCCGGGGAGCTGTTTTTT. The chain uses TRBV11-1 and TRBJ2-2; TRBD1 matches at 9 bases. Looked up from germline, CDR1 is SGHAT and CDR2 is FQDESV (reference sequence). The CDR3 length is 14 residues. V trimming: 4 bases; J trimming: 6 bases; junction bases outside the gene matches: 3.

This clonotype was counted many times. The J gene is TRBJ2-5, the V gene TRBV6-2 or TRBV6-3; TRBD2 might be the D (6 bases). Germline V gene data show CDR1 as MNHEY and CDR2 as SVGEGT. V lost 5 bases and J 4 bases, leaving 14 bases between the germline ends. This CDR3 comprises 14 residues. The CDR3 DNA sequence: TGTGCCAGCAGTATGGGGGAGGAGGGAGAGACCCAGTACTTC. It specifies CASSMGEEGETQYF.

The CDR3 loop is CASSLWGGKENGYTF. CDR3 nucleotide sequence: TGTGCCAGCAGTTTATGGGGCGGAAAAGAGAATGGCTACACCTTC. The chain couples TRBV28 to TRBJ1-2, with unresolved D. The CDR3 has 15 residues. CDR1 and CDR2 from the germline V gene are MDHEN and SYDVKM. Trimming took off 0 bases at V and 6 bases at J, with 14 bases between the two ends.

This clonotype occurred many times. This rearrangement joins TRBV6-5 to TRBJ2-1; D tentatively fits TRBD1 or TRBD2 (5 bases each). V lost 6 bases and J lost 14, with 26 bases in between. CDR3 size: 15 residues. The germline CDR1 and CDR2 sequences are MNHEY and SVGAGI. The chain's CDR3 is CASSPRGPNPRKEFF. CDR3 in DNA: TGTGCCAGCAGCCCCCGGGGACCCAACCCGCGGAAAGAGTTCTTC.

V usage is TRBV7-8 and J usage is TRBJ2-7; 8 positions agree with TRBD2. V shed 5 bases, J shed 2 bases, and the junction held 8 bases outside the gene matches. From germline, CDR1 is SGHVS and CDR2 FQNEAQ. The CDR3 runs 15 residues. The CDR3: CASSPGAGAAYEQYF. The CDR3 nucleotides read TGTGCCAGCAGCCCTGGAGCGGGAGCTGCCTACGAGCAGTACTTC. Full variable domain (rest looked up from reference TRBV7-8 and TRBJ2-7): GAGVSQSPRYKVAKRGQDVALRCDPISGHVSLFWYQQALGQGPEFLTYFQNEAQLDKSGLPSDRFFAERPEGSVSTLKIQRTQQEDSAVYLCASSPGAGAAYEQYFGPGTRLTVT.

This clonotype was counted between two and nine times. The chain carries TRBV11-3 and TRBJ2-1; no definite D call. CDR1 and CDR2 (germline): SGHNT, YENEEA. Trimming left V 5 bases short and J 4 bases short, with 9 bases between. CDR3 size: 13 residues. The CDR3 region has the DNA TGTGCCAGCAGCCCCGCCGAGTACAATGAGCAGTTCTTC. Amino acid sequence: CASSPAEYNEQFF.

This clonotype showed up many times. The gene calls are TRBV28 and TRBJ2-3; 9 bases map to TRBD1. The germline V gene encodes CDR1 MDHEN and CDR2 SYDVKM. The junction had 6 bases not matched to a gene; V was cut back by 1 base and J by 4 bases. The CDR3 runs to 16 residues. Here the CDR3 reads CASSLFGQGSADTQYF. Here the CDR3 DNA reads TGTGCCAGCAGTTTATTCGGACAGGGGTCGGCAGATACGCAGTATTTT.